One TCR beta chain is described in this entry. Its antigen target is currently unknown. Within one base of it there is no much larger clone, and no base qualities were kept. The CDR3 holds 19 amino acids from the cysteine to the phenylalanine. CDR3 DNA is the only sequence kept; it has 57 bases, read in frame from the first base. Trimming accounts for 1 base at V and 7 bases at J, while the number of junction bases matched to no gene is 16. CDR1 and CDR2 are drawn from the germline V gene: SGHTA, FQGTGA. The entire isolated RNA was reverse transcribed using the High Capacity cDNA Reverse Transcription Kit, and thus expressed TCRB transcripts were sequenced. Naive, central memory and regulatory T cell samples underwent deep immunoSEQ sequencing, averaging approximately 3.3 million total reads per sample. Sorted cells were lysed in RLT buffer and RNA was extracted with DNase-treated RNeasy Micro or Mini kits, depending on cell number. To prevent cross-contamination, every cell subset was processed on its own, while patient and healthy donor samples were processed together. The immunoSEQ multiplex PCR was used to amplify TCRB sequences from cDNA, yielding 87-bp fragments that span the CDR3 region. Sequencing of the amplicons was performed on the Illumina HiSeq platform. The paper's data handling went like this. PCR bias was corrected computationally using synthetic template baselines, and reads within Hamming distance 2 were collapsed, with unmergeable singletons discarded. Reads were aligned against IMGT to assign V, D and J genes, CDR3 length and insertions or deletions at six rearrangement sites. Clonotype counts were normalized to sorted cell number within each subset before computing true diversity and Gini coefficients with the tcR R package. The overlap coefficient, calculated on TCRB nucleotide sequences, was used to quantify repertoire sharing. As a proxy for the pre-selection repertoire, out-of-frame TCRB sequences from naive cells were analyzed. This immuneACCESS table, as held by TCRdb, lists in-frame sequences with V and J called but not all clones. Of the missing ones, under half trace to an unresolved V gene in checked studies; the others have no known cause. That table furnishes V, J and clone size, whereas the DNA furnished D and trimming. Within this sample are roughly 250,000 clones, with around 9.6% of them counted one time only. The ten biggest clones cover under 0.045% of the sample.

This sample stems from a study of beta chain features in type 1 diabetes (dated by TCRdb to the late 2010s). About the study as a whole: Mean age, gender distribution, total cell number and subset yield did not differ between patients and healthy donors. Regulatory and stem cell-like memory subsets were isolated from only 8 patients and roughly eight healthy donors, whereas naive and central memory subsets came from all 30 or so donors. In the study, recently diagnosed type 1 diabetes patients and matched healthy donors were compared on the TCRB repertoires of their sorted circulating CD4+ T cell subsets. A total of 90 million to 130 million sorted cells were examined across all samples, and a strong correlation was observed between cell number per subset and RNA yield. Summary of the overall study and its limitations: Naive, central memory and regulatory TCRB repertoires appeared more similar among patients than among healthy donors. Because cDNA was sequenced instead of genomic DNA, highly expressing activated cells could be over-represented, though the groups showed no difference in activation or CD3 levels. Shorter templates might have been favored by PCR, but patient and control samples were amplified and corrected together, so both groups would have been affected equally by any skew. Because small numbers of individuals were included in the HLA sub-analyses, any influence of HLA type on TCRB rearrangement was left unresolved. In all four CD4+ subsets, TCRB CDR3 length was moderately but significantly shorter in type 1 diabetes patients. At VDJ recombination sites, patients with type 1 diabetes made fewer insertions and deleted more nucleotides, a pattern implying thymic rearrangement abnormalities.

Each donor gave one peripheral blood draw, averaging approximately 0.12 L, which was collected into heparinised tubes. A BD FACSAria II was used to sort naive, central memory, regulatory and stem cell-like memory CD4+ T cells with a panel that included CD45RO, CCR7, CD25, CD127, CD95 and CD27. All sorted populations exceeded 95% purity. Right away, PBMCs were isolated by Lymphoprep density gradient centrifugation and were stained directly, with no culture step. Samples were stained and sorted in pairs, with one healthy donor and one patient per experiment, so that batch effects were minimized. The V gene is TRBV7-3 and the J gene is TRBJ2-1; a stretch of 10 junction bases matches TRBD2. Sequencing was performed on naive CD4+ T cells from blood. Read against the paper, the sample's cell subset or site label means: true naive CD4+ T cells. This clonotype originated in a young woman in good health. The CDR3 region reads CASSLNRASGGPRGNEQFF. The sequence in DNA is TGTGCCAGCAGCTTAAATAGGGCTAGCGGGGGCCCTAGGGGGAATGAGCAGTTCTTC.